This T cell receptor beta chain was recorded in a study of T cell repertoires in cytomegalovirus infection. Looking at the study overall: Selected CMV epitopes included recently identified HLA-C-restricted ones as well as well-studied HLA-B-restricted ones. Based on public TCR beta signatures, there were indications of CMV infection and of a matching HLA type. Study observations and caveats: People with CMV and the relevant HLA were identified by cumulative public TCR beta family frequency. The ex vivo response was dominated by HLA-C-restricted CMV-specific TCR beta clonotypes.

Looked up from germline, CDR1 is SEHNR and CDR2 is FQNEAQ (reference sequence). This CDR3 contains 13 residues. The V end lost 5 bases, the J end lost 6 bases, and 10 bases lay between the germline ends. MiXCR, run by TCRdb on the reads, gives a single entry per CDR3 protein. The sample gives tens of thousands of distinct CDR3 sequences, approximately 24% of which show up once; roughly 45% is in the top ten. With regard to this clonotype: Its matching antigen is unknown.

The clonotype was recovered from a human donor in good health (CMV status not recorded). Some clones in this sample may be carry-over from other donors' samples. This chain connects TRBV7-9 to TRBJ2-2; D could derive from TRBD1 or TRBD2 (5 bases each). This specimen consisted of CD8+ T cells from cultured PBMCs, obtained from culture after CMV antigen stimulation. The CDR3 loop is CASSPLGAGELFF. The DNA of the CDR3 is TGTGCCAGCAGCCCCCTGGGGGCCGGGGAGCTGTTTTTT.